This TCR beta chain was sequenced for a study of spatial heterogeneity in lung cancer. The sample's time point: sample taken at primary tumor resection. Extraction of whole RNA from tumor, nontumor lung or frozen PBMC preceded unsorted sequencing. Study results and limitations: The appearance of ubiquitous expanded tumor TCRs in blood was greater at resection than follow-up.

This clonotype was counted many times. Its target is not known. Individually, TCR cDNA molecules were each labelled with a unique molecular identifier. TCRdb redid the calling of the 5' RACE reads with MiXCR, one entry per CDR3 protein. The sample lists about 26,000 distinct CDR3 sequences, roughly 13% occurring once. There are 14 residues in the CDR3. Trimming left V 3 bases short and J 4 bases short, with 10 bases between. The germline V gene encodes CDR1 SNHLY and CDR2 FYNNEI. This clonotype originated in a female donor with early-stage non-small cell lung cancer. The chain employs TRBV2 and TRBJ1-5, with a weak D call TRBD1 (5 bases). The material sequenced was PBMCs, taken at surgery. For the CDR3, the DNA is TGTGCCAGCAGTGATGCGACAGTTAATCAGCCCCAGCATTTT. Encoded protein: CASSDATVNQPQHF.